This TCR beta chain was identified during a study of cytomegalovirus exposure and HLA in healthy donors. Study at large: According to later analysis, the same platform produced the 130 or so validation and 666 first-cohort repertoires.

The CDR3 runs 13 residues. The V and J ends lost 6 bases and 2 bases, in that order; junction bases with no gene match: 1. From germline, CDR1 is KGHSH and CDR2 LQKENI. Sequencing used immunoSEQ multiplex PCR; TCRdb keeps in-frame clones, though not all of them. Seen here are roughly 200,000 clones, approximately 78% observed once, and the top ten hold 1% to 1.5%. This chain uses TRBV18 with TRBJ2-3; the match to TRBD1 covers 8 bases. The sequence was collected from a woman in her 30s in good health and CMV-seronegative. Specimen: PBMCs. The CDR3 DNA reads as TGTGCCAGCTCGGACAGGGCCACAGATACGCAGTATTTT. Its protein product is CASSDRATDTQYF.